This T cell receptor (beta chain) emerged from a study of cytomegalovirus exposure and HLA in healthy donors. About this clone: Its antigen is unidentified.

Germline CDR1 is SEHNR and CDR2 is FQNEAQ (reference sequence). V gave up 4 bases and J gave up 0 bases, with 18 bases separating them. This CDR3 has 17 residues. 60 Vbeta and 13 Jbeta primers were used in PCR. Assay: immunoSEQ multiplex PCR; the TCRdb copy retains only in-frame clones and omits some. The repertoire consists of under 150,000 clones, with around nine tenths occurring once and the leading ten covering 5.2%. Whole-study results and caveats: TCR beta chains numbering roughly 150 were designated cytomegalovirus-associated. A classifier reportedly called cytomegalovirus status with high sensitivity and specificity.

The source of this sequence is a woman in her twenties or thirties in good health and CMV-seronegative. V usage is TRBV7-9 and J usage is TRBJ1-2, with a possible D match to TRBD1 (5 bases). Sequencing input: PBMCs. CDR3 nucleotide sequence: TGTGCCAGCAGCTATTCACAGGTCCGCTCCACTAACTATGGCTACACCTTC. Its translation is CASSYSQVRSTNYGYTF.